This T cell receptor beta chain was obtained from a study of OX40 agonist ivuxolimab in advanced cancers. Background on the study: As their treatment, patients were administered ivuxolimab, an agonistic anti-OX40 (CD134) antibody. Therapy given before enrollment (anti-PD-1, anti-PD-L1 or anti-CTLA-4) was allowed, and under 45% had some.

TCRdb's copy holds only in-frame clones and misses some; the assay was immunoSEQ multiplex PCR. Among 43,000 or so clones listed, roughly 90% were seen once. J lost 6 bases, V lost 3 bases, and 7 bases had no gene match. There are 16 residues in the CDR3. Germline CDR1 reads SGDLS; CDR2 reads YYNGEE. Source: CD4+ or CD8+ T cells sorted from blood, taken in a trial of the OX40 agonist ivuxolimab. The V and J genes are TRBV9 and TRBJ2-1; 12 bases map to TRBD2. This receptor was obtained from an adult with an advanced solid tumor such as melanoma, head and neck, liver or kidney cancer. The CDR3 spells CASSAPGLAGSNEQFF. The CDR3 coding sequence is TGTGCCAGCAGCGCCCCGGGACTAGCGGGCTCCAATGAGCAGTTCTTC. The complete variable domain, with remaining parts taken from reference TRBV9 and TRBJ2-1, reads DSGVTQTPKHLITATGQRVTLRCSPRSGDLSVYWYQQSLDQGLQFLIQYYNGEERAKGNILERFSAQQFPDLHSELNLSSLELGDSALYFCASSAPGLAGSNEQFFGPGTRLTVL.